This TCR beta chain was identified in a study of cytomegalovirus exposure and HLA in healthy donors. Comments on this clone: Its antigen remains unidentified.

CDR1 and CDR2 from the germline V gene are SGHDT and YYEEEE. This CDR3 has 19 residues. V lost 1 base to trimming and J lost 0 bases, with 17 bases between them. The PCR used 60 Vbeta and 13 Jbeta primers. TCRdb's table, derived via immunoSEQ multiplex PCR, lists solely in-frame clones and lacks some. The sample has 120,000 to 150,000 clones, 60% to 80% seen once; the top ten hold roughly 0.69%. The study, taken as a whole, reports: The authors excluded some V segments, including TRBV6-2 and TRBV6-3, as indistinguishable. Reported results showed that the classifier diagnosed cytomegalovirus status with high specificity and sensitivity. Researchers catalogued some 160 TCR beta chains as cytomegalovirus-associated. Trimming of TCR beta V- and J-genes showed a link, identified in a later analysis, to a missense DCLRE1C variant.

Sequences were obtained from PBMCs. The clonotype comes from a male donor in good health and CMV-seronegative. The chain recombines TRBV5-6 with TRBJ1-6; D is possibly TRBD1 (5 bases). The CDR3 DNA reads as TGTGCCAGCAGCTTGCGTCGGGTAGGGGTGAGCTCCTATAATTCACCCCTCCACTTT. The encoded protein is CASSLRRVGVSSYNSPLHF.